The 6 T cell receptor beta chains below all came from one sample that was sequenced in a study of long-term antiretroviral therapy in people with HIV. Version v3.0 of the immunoSEQ assay ran at survey level. Sequenced by immunoSEQ multiplex PCR; TCRdb stores in-frame clones only, minus some. This table holds over 25,000 clones, approximately 80% found once. This sample comprised unsorted PBMCs, obtained 1.1 years before starting antiretroviral therapy. The receptors come from a woman aged 25 to 39 with HIV.

In nucleotides, the CDR3 is TGCGCCAGCAGCTACAGCGGGGGGGCAACCCAAGAGACCCAGTACTTC. Its translation: CASSYSGGATQETQYF. The chain has TRBV5-1 and TRBJ2-5; 10 nucleotides match TRBD2. With V trimmed by 3 bases and J by 1 base, 6 bases remained unmatched. The CDR3 is 16 amino acids. CDR1 is SGHRS, CDR2 YFSETQ, per germline.

The genes are TRBV5-1 and TRBJ2-2, with 13 bases matching TRBD2. The CDR3 contains 17 residues. With 2 bases clipped from V and 7 bases from J, the junction kept 8 bases outside the gene matches. Germline V gene sequence: CDR1 SGHRS, CDR2 YFSETQ. As DNA, the CDR3 is TGCGCCAGCAGCTTCACTAGCGGGGGGGACCCCGGCGGGGAGCTGTTTTTT. This encodes CASSFTSGGDPGGELFF.

This chain links TRBV7-3 with TRBJ2-4, with a weak D call TRBD1 (5 bases). From germline, CDR1 is SGHTA and CDR2 FQGTGA. This CDR3 spans 14 amino acids. V gave up 6 bases and J gave up 7 bases, with 16 bases separating them. The DNA of the CDR3 is TGTGCCAGCAGTTCATCCAGGGATAGGAACATTCAGTACTTC. This encodes CASSSSRDRNIQYF.

The V gene is TRBV27, the J gene TRBJ1-5, with D uncertain. The CDR3 sequence is 12 residues long. Deletions cut 3 bases from V and 2 bases from J, with 2 bases between. Germline CDR1 reads MNHEY; CDR2 reads SMNVEV (reference sequence). CDR3: CASSFRNQPQHF. The DNA of the CDR3 is TGTGCCAGCAGTTTCCGCAATCAGCCCCAGCATTTT.

V gene TRBV19 combines with J gene TRBJ1-1, with D possibly TRBD1 on 5 matching bases. V was shortened by 11 bases and J by 1 base, with 14 bases between the two germline ends. Germline-derived CDR1 and CDR2 are LNHDA and SQIVND (reference sequence). This CDR3 contains 13 residues. CDR3 in DNA: TGTGCCGCCAGACGAGACAGGAACACTGAAGCTTTCTTT. It encodes CAARRDRNTEAFF.

The V and J genes are TRBV9 and TRBJ1-2, with no clear D. Trimming shortened V by 7 bases and J by 1 base, and 5 bases separated the two germline ends. This CDR3 is built from 11 residues. CDR1 is SGDLS and CDR2 is YYNGEE in the germline V gene. CDR3 loop: CASGSNYGYTF. In DNA form, the CDR3 reads TGTGCCAGCGGGAGTAACTATGGCTACACCTTC.